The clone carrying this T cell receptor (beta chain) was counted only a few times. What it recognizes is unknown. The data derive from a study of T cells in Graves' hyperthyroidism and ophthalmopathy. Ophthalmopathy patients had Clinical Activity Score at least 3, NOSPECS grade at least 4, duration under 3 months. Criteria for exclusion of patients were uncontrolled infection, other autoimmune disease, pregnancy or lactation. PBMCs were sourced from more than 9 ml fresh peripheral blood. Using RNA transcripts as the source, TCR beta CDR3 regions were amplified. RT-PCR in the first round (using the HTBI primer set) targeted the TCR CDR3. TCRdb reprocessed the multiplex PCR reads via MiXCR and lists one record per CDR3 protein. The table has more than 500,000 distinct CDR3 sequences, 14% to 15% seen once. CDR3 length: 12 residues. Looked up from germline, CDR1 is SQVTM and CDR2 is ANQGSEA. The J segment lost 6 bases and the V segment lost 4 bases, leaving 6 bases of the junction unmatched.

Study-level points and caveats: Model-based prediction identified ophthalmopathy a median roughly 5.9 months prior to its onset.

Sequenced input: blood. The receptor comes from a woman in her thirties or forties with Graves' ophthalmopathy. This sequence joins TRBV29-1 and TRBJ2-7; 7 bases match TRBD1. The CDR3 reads CSVGQGGVEQYF. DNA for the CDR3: TGCAGCGTTGGACAGGGCGGCGTCGAGCAGTACTTC.